Sequencing of this T cell receptor (beta chain) was carried out in a study of CD8 T cells in ankylosing spondylitis. Each CDR3 protein is one row after TCRdb ran MiXCR on the 5' RACE reads. The table includes fewer than 550,000 distinct CDR3 sequences, about 5% detected once. Trimming left V 5 bases short and J 2 bases short, with 12 bases between. This CDR3 spans 14 amino acids. Looked up from germline, CDR1 is DFQATT and CDR2 is SNEGSKA (reference sequence). Whole-study results and caveats: In ankylosing spondylitis blood, a motif of roughly 8 highly homologous TCR beta variants appeared characteristic.

This clonotype has a count of ten or more. Antigen: not known. Sequencing was done on a sample of blood, either unsorted or a sorted T cell fraction (not recorded which). This receptor was obtained from a male donor with ankylosing spondylitis. The V gene is TRBV20-1, the J gene TRBJ2-2; D is possibly TRBD1 (5 bases). CDR3 in amino acids: CSAPDQGNTGELFF. DNA of the CDR3: TGCAGTGCTCCTGATCAGGGAAACACCGGGGAGCTGTTTTTT.